Below, 29 T cell receptor beta chains from the same sample are listed, as sequenced in a study of blood T cell repertoires in COVID-19. Repertoires were generated with immunoSEQ multiplex PCR, while TCRdb's copy carries only in-frame clones and drops some. Among over 200,000 clones listed, roughly 92% were seen once. The sequenced sample was peripheral blood. Every receptor here comes from a man aged 55 to 70 with COVID-19, enrolled during active disease.

The chain has TRBV6-1 and TRBJ2-2; 9 bases map to TRBD1. The germline gives CDR1 MNHNS, CDR2 SASEGT. The CDR3 is made up of 15 amino acids. The J segment lost 4 bases and the V segment lost 6 bases, leaving 6 bases of the junction unmatched. The CDR3 region is CASRPGTGRTGELFF. In nucleotides, the CDR3 is TGTGCCAGCAGACCCGGGACAGGGCGCACCGGGGAGCTGTTTTTT.

V is TRBV6-5 and J is TRBJ2-5, with 11 bases aligning to TRBD1. V shed 4 bases and J 5 bases; nucleotides not matched to a gene: 9. The CDR3 extends over 16 amino acids. CDR1 and CDR2 from the germline V gene are MNHEY and SVGAGI. Here the CDR3 reads CASSSGTGGGRETQYF. CDR3 in DNA: TGTGCCAGCAGTTCCGGGACAGGGGGAGGGCGCGAGACCCAGTACTTC.

This clone has just a few counts. The chain links TRBV5-1 to TRBJ1-1; D remains unclear. The ends were cut back, 4 bases at V and 0 bases at J, with 10 bases in the middle. The CDR3 contains 14 residues. From germline, CDR1 is SGHRS and CDR2 YFSETQ. The CDR3 loop is CASSPLSLNTEAFF. The CDR3 DNA sequence: TGCGCCAGCAGCCCCCTTAGCCTGAACACTGAAGCTTTCTTT.

This clone has just one count. The rearrangement links TRBV18 to TRBJ2-7; 8 bases agree with TRBD1. This CDR3 contains 15 residues. Germline trimming cut 2 bases from V and 4 bases from J; bases unmatched to any gene: 7. Germline assignment: CDR1 KGHSH and CDR2 LQKENI. CDR3 region: CASSPGTGGGYEQYF. The CDR3 DNA is TGTGCCAGCTCACCAGGTACAGGGGGTGGTTACGAGCAGTACTTC.

J is TRBJ2-3 and V is TRBV6-2 or TRBV6-3; weak D call: TRBD1 (6 bases). CDR3 length: 17 amino acids. Germline V gene lookup returns CDR1 MNHEY and CDR2 SVGEGT. V dropped 5 bases and J dropped 2 bases, with 20 bases sitting between them. The CDR3 bases are TGTGCCAGCAGTCCCGGCCATGGCAGGGGTTTCACAGATACGCAGTATTTT. This gives the protein CASSPGHGRGFTDTQYF.

The table lists this clone with a few counts. The CDR3 nucleotides read TGTGCCAGCAGCCAAGAGGCCGCCACAGCCCCCCACGAAGCTTTCTTT. Amino acids: CASSQEAATAPHEAFF. The rearrangement links TRBV3-1 (or the pseudogene TRBV3-2) to TRBJ1-1; D remains unclear. Germline lookup yields CDR1 LGHDT and CDR2 YNNKEL (reference sequence). This CDR3 has 16 amino acids. With 0 bases removed from V and 8 bases from J, the gap between germline ends came to 19 bases.

The chain joins TRBV28 to TRBJ2-7; weak D call: TRBD1 (6 bases). Looked up from germline, CDR1 is MDHEN and CDR2 is SYDVKM. The CDR3 consists of 17 residues. The V and J ends lost 8 bases and 0 bases respectively, with 23 bases between them. The CDR3: CASLQTPDRMYSYEQYF. For the CDR3, the DNA is TGTGCCAGCCTGCAAACCCCCGACAGGATGTACTCCTACGAGCAGTACTTC.

The chain couples TRBV5-4 to TRBJ2-1, with 7 bases fitting TRBD2. CDR1 is SGHNT, CDR2 YYREEE, per germline (reference sequence). V dropped 5 bases and J dropped 4; count of bases not matched to a gene: 12. The CDR3 runs 16 residues. CDR3 amino acids: CASRIFGLAEYNEQFF. The CDR3 DNA follows: TGTGCCAGCAGGATATTCGGTCTAGCGGAATACAATGAGCAGTTCTTC.

A single count supports this clone. The V gene is TRBV5-6, the J gene TRBJ1-1; TRBD1 might be the D (6 bases). The CDR3 spans 12 residues. V was trimmed by 0 bases and J by 10 bases, leaving 10 bases between them. Germline assignment: CDR1 SGHDT and CDR2 YYEEEE. The DNA of the CDR3 is TGTGCCAGCAGCTTGGTTAGGGGGAGAGCTTTCTTT. Protein product: CASSLVRGRAFF.

This clone was picked up one time. CDR3 DNA: TGTGCCAGCAGCGACAGGGCTGGGGCCAACGTCCTGACTTTC. Its protein product is CASSDRAGANVLTF. V and J are TRBV2 and TRBJ2-6, with TRBD1 matching 7 bases. Per germline, CDR1 SNHLY and CDR2 FYNNEI. V lost 6 bases to trimming and J lost 2 bases; unmatched junction nucleotides: 1. This CDR3 region has 14 residues.

The V and J genes are TRBV9 and TRBJ2-1; maybe TRBD1 (6 bases). V gave up 3 bases and J gave up 2 bases, with 12 bases separating them. The CDR3 spans 15 residues. Per germline, CDR1 SGDLS and CDR2 YYNGEE. The CDR3 spells CASSAGRGTYNEQFF. The CDR3 DNA reads TGTGCCAGCAGCGCTGGCAGGGGAACCTACAATGAGCAGTTCTTC.

The CDR3 DNA reads as TGTGCCGCCAGACGGGAGGAGAACACCGGGGAGCTGTTTTTT. This encodes CAARREENTGELFF. This sequence joins TRBV6-5 and TRBJ2-2, with 7 bases fitting TRBD2. The germline CDR1 and CDR2 sequences are MNHEY and SVGAGI. V shed 11 bases, J shed 1 base, and the junction held 7 bases outside the gene matches. The CDR3 covers 14 residues.

The chain is built from TRBV12-3 or TRBV12-4 and TRBJ1-2; 9 positions agree with TRBD1. The CDR3 is made up of 13 amino acids. The J segment lost 7 bases and the V segment lost 10 bases, leaving 10 bases of the junction unmatched. The CDR3 DNA sequence: TGTGCCACCGGAACAGGGGGCTCGGCTGGCTACACCTTC. Its translation is CATGTGGSAGYTF.

The chain recombines TRBV4-1 with TRBJ2-1, with D possibly TRBD2 on 5 matching bases. CDR1 is MGHRA and CDR2 is YSYEKL in the germline V gene. The CDR3 runs to 15 residues. V gave up 2 bases and J gave up 6 bases, with 14 bases separating them. The CDR3 reads CASSQTGLRTNEQFF. The CDR3 DNA follows: TGCGCCAGCAGCCAAACCGGACTGCGAACCAATGAGCAGTTCTTC.

This rearrangement joins TRBV10-3 to TRBJ2-3, with 9 positions matching TRBD2. Germline V gene sequence: CDR1 ENHRY, CDR2 SYGVKD. There are 17 residues in the CDR3. The J segment lost 2 bases and the V segment lost 5 bases, leaving 11 bases of the junction unmatched. The CDR3 sequence is CAISPQPTSGTTDTQYF. DNA for the CDR3: TGTGCCATCAGTCCACAACCGACTAGCGGAACCACAGATACGCAGTATTTT.

The J gene is TRBJ1-1, the V gene TRBV25-1; the D is unclear. The V end was cut by 5 bases, the J end by 7 bases, with 8 bases between. The germline CDR1 and CDR2 sequences are MGHDK and SYGVNS. This CDR3 has 11 amino acids. The CDR3 is CASSLNYEAFF. The CDR3 nucleotides read TGTGCCAGCAGTCTTAATTATGAAGCTTTCTTT.

About this clone itself: Other DNA sequences from this sample encode an identical CDR3 as well. V and J are TRBV19 and TRBJ1-5, with 7 bases lining up with TRBD1. Per the germline V gene, CDR1 is LNHDA and CDR2 is SQIVND (reference sequence). The CDR3 is 13 residues long. After removal of 3 bases from V and 5 bases from J, the junction contained 1 base not matched to a gene. CDR3 sequence: CASSIGTDQPQHF. Here the CDR3 DNA reads TGTGCCAGTAGTATCGGGACAGATCAGCCCCAGCATTTT.

The rearrangement joins TRBV7-2 to TRBJ1-5, with a possible D match to TRBD1 (5 bases). Trimming took off 2 bases at V and 6 bases at J, with 5 bases between the two ends. There are 12 residues in the CDR3. Germline assignment: CDR1 SGHTA and CDR2 FQGNSA. Written as DNA, the CDR3 is TGTGCCAGCAGCTTAAGGGGTCAGCCCCAGCATTTT. This encodes CASSLRGQPQHF.

This clone was seen more than once but under ten times. The chain combines TRBV20-1 with TRBJ2-7; D gene ambiguous. V gave up 2 bases and J gave up 6 bases, with 8 bases separating them. Germline lookup yields CDR1 DFQATT and CDR2 SNEGSKA (reference sequence). This CDR3 is 11 amino acids long. The CDR3, as DNA: TGCAGTGCTAGATCCGGGTTCGAGCAGTACTTC. Protein: CSARSGFEQYF.

As for this clone: This sample also contains other DNA sequences that code for the same CDR3. The genes are TRBV29-1 and TRBJ1-5; no definite D call. This CDR3 comprises 13 residues. CDR1 is SQVTM and CDR2 is ANQGSEA in the germline V gene. V was trimmed by 4 bases and J by 3 bases, leaving 10 bases between them. As DNA, the CDR3 is TGCAGCGTTGCGCGCGGAGTCAATCAGCCCCAGCATTTT. Protein product: CSVARGVNQPQHF.

The chain couples TRBV7-9 to TRBJ1-4; a possible D gene is TRBD1 (5 bases). The CDR3 has 15 residues. Germline V gene sequence: CDR1 SEHNR, CDR2 FQNEAQ (reference sequence). Deletions cut 1 base from V and 3 bases from J, with 9 bases between. Here the CDR3 DNA reads TGTGCCAGCAGCTTAGGCTGGGGGGCTAATGAAAAACTGTTTTTT. Amino acids: CASSLGWGANEKLFF.

This chain uses TRBV24-1 with TRBJ2-3; 8 bases are a match to TRBD2. Trimming at V came to 7 bases and at J to 4 bases, leaving 3 bases not matched to a gene. Germline assignment: CDR1 KGHDR and CDR2 SFDVKD. The CDR3 covers 13 residues. For the CDR3, the DNA is TGTGCCACCAGCCGGGGGGGTTCAGATACGCAGTATTTT. Amino acid sequence: CATSRGGSDTQYF.

This clone showed up just once. This sequence joins TRBV5-6 and TRBJ2-3, with 9 bases aligning to TRBD2. Germline-derived CDR1 and CDR2 are SGHDT and YYEEEE. V was pared by 2 bases and J by 3 bases, with 4 bases of the junction left unmatched. The CDR3 has 15 amino acids. CDR3 in amino acids: CASSLSGLATDTQYF. CDR3 in DNA: TGTGCCAGCAGCTTATCGGGACTAGCTACAGATACGCAGTATTTT. Drawing the rest from reference TRBV5-6 and TRBJ2-3, the complete variable domain is DAGVTQSPTHLIKTRGQQVTLRCSPKSGHDTVSWYQQALGQGPQFIFQYYEEEERQRGNFPDRFSGHQFPNYSSELNVNALLLGDSALYLCASSLSGLATDTQYFGPGTRLTVL.

The V and J genes are TRBV3-1 (or the pseudogene TRBV3-2) and TRBJ1-4, with TRBD1 as a possible D gene (6 bases). This CDR3 region has 15 residues. Germline V gives CDR1 LGHDT, CDR2 YNNKEL (reference sequence). The V and J ends lost 1 base and 7 bases respectively, with 13 bases between them. The DNA of the CDR3 is TGTGCCAGCAGCCAAGCGGGGCAGGGGATTGAAAAACTGTTTTTT. This sequence encodes CASSQAGQGIEKLFF.

This rearrangement joins TRBV6-5 to TRBJ1-3; D is possibly TRBD1 (6 bases). Germline V gives CDR1 MNHEY, CDR2 SVGAGI. Trimming removed 5 bases at V and 0 bases at J, with 11 bases between. The CDR3 runs 15 residues. The CDR3 DNA follows: TGTGCCAGCAGTCTACAGGGATTCTCTGGAAACACCATATATTTT. Protein: CASSLQGFSGNTIYF.

V usage is TRBV6-5 and J usage is TRBJ1-2; tentative D call: TRBD1 (6 bases). The ends were cut back, 7 bases at V and 0 bases at J, with 12 bases in the middle. Germline V gives CDR1 MNHEY, CDR2 SVGAGI. CDR3 length equals 14 residues. The CDR3: CASIPDRANYGYTF. The CDR3, as DNA: TGTGCCAGCATCCCGGACAGAGCTAACTATGGCTACACCTTC.

V gene TRBV20-1 combines with J gene TRBJ2-2, with a tentative D call TRBD2 (6 bases). The V gene's germline CDR1 is DFQATT and CDR2 SNEGSKA (reference sequence). V was cut by 3 bases and J by 5 bases, with 13 bases left in between. The CDR3 has 14 amino acids. This CDR3 is CSASSGLLTGELFF. CDR3 nucleotides: TGCAGTGCTAGTTCAGGACTACTAACCGGGGAGCTGTTTTTT.

The V and J genes are TRBV3-1 (or the pseudogene TRBV3-2) and TRBJ1-2; 8 nucleotides align to TRBD1. CDR3 length: 16 residues. After removal of 2 bases from V and 4 bases from J, the junction contained 9 bases not matched to a gene. Germline V gene lookup returns CDR1 LGHDT and CDR2 YNNKEL (reference sequence). The CDR3 is CASSQTVWTGIYGYTF. CDR3 coding DNA: TGTGCCAGCAGCCAAACAGTATGGACAGGGATCTATGGCTACACCTTC.

J is TRBJ1-6 and V is TRBV5-4; D gene uncertain. Trimming took off 0 bases at V and 10 bases at J, with 8 bases between the two ends. There are 13 residues in the CDR3. Germline V gene data show CDR1 as SGHNT and CDR2 as YYREEE (reference sequence). CDR3 bases: TGTGCCAGCAGCTTGGATCGGTTATCACCCCTCCACTTT. Its protein is CASSLDRLSPLHF.